This T cell receptor beta chain is from a study of blood T cell repertoires in COVID-19. For the study at large: The United States, Italy and Spain were the sources of the acute and convalescent COVID-19 samples. Sample material is recorded as cDNA or gDNA derived from T cells, B-cell-depleted T cells, or PBMCs.

Clones were sequenced by immunoSEQ multiplex PCR, and TCRdb holds only the in-frame ones, with some missing. The top ten hold 4.5% of the sample, which has over 100,000 clones, about nine tenths seen once. V gave up 5 bases and J gave up 5 bases; unmatched junction bases: 11. The CDR3 sequence is 15 residues long. The germline gives CDR1 SEHNR, CDR2 FQNEAQ (reference sequence). The chain uses TRBV7-9 and TRBJ2-5; 7 bases line up with TRBD1. The sequence derives from a man in his forties with acute or convalescent COVID-19. The sequenced sample was peripheral blood. The CDR3 is CASSVLQGVMETQYF. CDR3 bases: TGTGCCAGCAGCGTACTTCAGGGGGTCATGGAGACCCAGTACTTC. Full variable domain (missing parts from reference TRBV7-9 and TRBJ2-5): DTGVSQNPRHKITKRGQNVTFRCDPISEHNRLYWYRQTLGQGPEFLTYFQNEAQLEKSRLLSDRFSAERPKGSFSTLEIQRTEQGDSAMYLCASSVLQGVMETQYFGPGTRLLVL.